Listed below are T cell receptor beta chains from one sample, sequenced in a study of vaccination effects on CD4 cells after COVID-19. These receptors' antigens are unknown. Sequencing was performed with immunoSEQ multiplex PCR; in TCRdb, only in-frame clones are kept and a portion is missing. The table records 45,000 to 60,000 clones, around 76% of them present only once. The sequenced sample was CD4+ T cells from PBMCs cultured without peptide, obtained before COVID-19 vaccination. The receptors come from a human donor who had a prior SARS-CoV-2 infection. The CDR3 runs from the conserved cysteine through the conserved F or W. A D gene is named only where the DNA matches it firmly. Clone sizes are given selectively: once, few, many, or a class where the clone is expanded.

>16|.|TRBV2|TRBJ1-1|.
CASTTEQGFLGTEAFF
TGTGCCAGCACCACCGAACAGGGCTTCTTAGGCACTGAAGCTTTCTTT
>12|.|TRBV18|TRBJ1-2|.
CASSPLREGYTF
TGTGCCAGCTCACCACTACGGGAGGGCTACACCTTC
>16|.|TRBV5-1|TRBJ1-1|.
CASSLAEKIWGTEAFF
TGCGCCAGCAGCTTGGCCGAGAAAATATGGGGCACTGAAGCTTTCTTT
>15|.|TRBV18|TRBJ2-5|TRBD1
CASSPQGQGQETQYF
TGTGCCAGCTCACCCCAGGGACAGGGACAAGAGACCCAGTACTTC
>14|.|TRBV6-5|TRBJ2-1|TRBD1
CASSRTGAYNEQFF
TGTGCCAGCAGTAGGACAGGTGCCTACAATGAGCAGTTCTTC
>17|few|TRBV7-3|TRBJ2-1|.
CASSLGADWQFYNEQFF
TGTGCCAGCAGCTTAGGAGCGGACTGGCAGTTTTACAATGAGCAGTTCTTC
>14|.|TRBV6-5|TRBJ1-2|.
CASSRTRTNYGYTF
TGTGCCAGCAGCAGGACAAGAACTAACTATGGCTACACCTTC
>10|.|TRBV9|TRBJ1-2|.
CASLGSGYTF
TGTGCCAGCCTGGGGTCTGGCTACACCTTC
>15|.|TRBV7-9|TRBJ2-3|.
CASSSRVVITDTQYF
TGTGCCAGCAGTTCCCGGGTGGTGATCACAGATACGCAGTATTTT
>12|once|TRBV6-2/TRBV6-3|TRBJ2-7|TRBD2
CASSYGGGSRYF
TGTGCCAGCAGTTACGGCGGGGGTAGCCGGTACTTC
>15|.|TRBV6-2/TRBV6-3|TRBJ2-2|TRBD2
CASSGGLADTGELFF
TGTGCCAGCAGTGGCGGACTAGCGGACACCGGGGAGCTGTTTTTT
>18|.|TRBV7-9|TRBJ2-6|.
CASSKGRQGYSGANVLTF
TGTGCCAGCAGCAAGGGGAGGCAGGGATACTCCGGGGCCAACGTCCTGACTTTC
>16|.|TRBV27|TRBJ2-5|TRBD1
CASSLSRGQGQETQYF
TGTGCCAGCAGTTTAAGCCGTGGACAGGGACAAGAGACCCAGTACTTC
>13|.|TRBV13|TRBJ2-2|TRBD2
CASSRGGTGELFF
TGTGCCAGCAGCCGGGGGGGCACCGGGGAGCTGTTTTTT
>16|.|TRBV5-6|TRBJ2-5|TRBD1
CASSPGTDFYQETQYF
TGTGCCAGCAGCCCCGGGACAGACTTCTACCAAGAGACCCAGTACTTC
>18|.|TRBV6-2/TRBV6-3|TRBJ2-3|TRBD1
CASSYPGTGSSSTDTQYF
TGTGCCAGCAGTTACCCCGGGACAGGGTCTTCTAGCACAGATACGCAGTATTTT
>14|.|TRBV18|TRBJ2-7|TRBD1
CASSPKDRAYEQYF
TGTGCCAGCTCACCAAAGGACAGGGCCTACGAGCAGTACTTC
>14|.|TRBV6-6|TRBJ1-5|.
CASSYSGEGQPQHF
TGTGCCAGCAGTTATTCAGGGGAGGGTCAGCCCCAGCATTTT
>13|few|TRBV7-3|TRBJ2-1|TRBD2
CASSAGGHNEQFF
TGTGCCAGCAGCGCGGGGGGCCACAATGAGCAGTTCTTC
>13|.|TRBV2|TRBJ2-1|.
CASRDDRYNEQFF
TGTGCCAGCAGAGACGACAGGTACAATGAGCAGTTCTTC
>14|.|TRBV2|TRBJ2-1|.
CASKGTRDYNEQFF
TGTGCCAGCAAGGGGACCCGGGACTACAATGAGCAGTTCTTC
>13|.|TRBV6-6|TRBJ1-4|.
CASRLTVGEKLFF
TGTGCCAGCAGATTGACAGTTGGTGAAAAACTGTTTTTT
>14|.|TRBV5-1|TRBJ2-4|TRBD1
CASSKTGFKNIQYF
TGCGCCAGCAGCAAGACAGGGTTCAAAAACATTCAGTACTTC
>14|few|TRBV7-9|TRBJ2-7|TRBD2
CASRVAGGPYEQYF
TGTGCCAGCAGGGTTGCGGGGGGGCCCTACGAGCAGTACTTC
>19|.|TRBV9|TRBJ1-3|.
CASSTSARRDKGPGNTIYF
TGTGCCAGCAGCACATCAGCGCGCAGGGACAAGGGACCTGGAAACACCATATATTTT
>16|.|TRBV7-2|TRBJ2-3|TRBD2
CASSPQLAGATDTQYF
TGTGCCAGCAGCCCCCAACTAGCGGGGGCGACAGATACGCAGTATTTT
>18|.|TRBV6-6|TRBJ1-4|.
CASSPRTAVRPIREKLFF
TGTGCCAGCAGTCCACGGACAGCTGTAAGACCAATACGTGAAAAACTGTTTTTT
>12|.|TRBV11-1|TRBJ2-7|.
CASSANREQQYF
TGTGCCAGCAGCGCAAACAGGGAACAGCAGTACTTC
>16|.|TRBV4-3|TRBJ2-3|TRBD2
CASSSHPTSPTDTQYF
TGCGCCAGCAGCTCCCACCCGACTAGCCCCACAGATACGCAGTATTTT
>21|.|TRBV15|TRBJ2-5|TRBD2
CATSRDLGSGRALGFGETQYF
TGTGCCACCAGCAGAGATCTAGGTAGCGGGAGGGCCTTGGGTTTTGGAGAGACCCAGTACTTC
>12|few|TRBV3-1/TRBV3-2|TRBJ1-2|.
CASSQDNRALTF
TGTGCCAGCAGCCAAGATAACAGGGCGCTTACCTTC
>12|.|TRBV28|TRBJ1-1|.
CASSRTLTEAFF
TGTGCCAGCAGTAGAACGTTGACTGAAGCTTTCTTT
>16|.|TRBV21-1|TRBJ2-5|.
CASSNRPSGTWETQYF
TGTGCCAGCAGCAACCGCCCGTCAGGGACGTGGGAGACCCAGTACTTC
>16|.|TRBV7-9|TRBJ2-2|TRBD1
CASSPPGQGSTGELFF
TGTGCCAGCAGCCCCCCGGGACAGGGAAGCACCGGGGAGCTGTTTTTT
>14|few|TRBV2|TRBJ1-2|.
CASTFSTANYGYTF
TGTGCCAGCACATTTAGCACAGCGAACTATGGCTACACCTTC
>16|once|TRBV4-2|TRBJ2-1|TRBD1
CASSRTGGDPYNEQFF
TGTGCCAGCAGCCGGACAGGGGGCGACCCCTACAATGAGCAGTTCTTC
>17|.|TRBV5-4|TRBJ1-2|TRBD1
CASSPPGQGPTNYGYTF
TGTGCCAGCAGCCCGCCGGGACAGGGGCCCACTAACTATGGCTACACCTTC
>15|.|TRBV7-6|TRBJ1-1|.
CASSLATWADTEAFF
TGTGCCAGCAGCTTAGCGACCTGGGCGGACACTGAAGCTTTCTTT
>13|few|TRBV4-1|TRBJ1-4|.
CASSQDLEARMFF
TGCGCCAGCAGCCAAGATCTAGAAGCTCGCATGTTTTTT
>12|.|TRBV12-5|TRBJ2-5|.
CASGSIPWAQYF
TGTGCTAGTGGTTCCATACCTTGGGCCCAGTACTTC
>16|.|TRBV10-3|TRBJ1-2|.
CAISELGQGTNYGYTF
TGTGCCATCAGTGAGTTAGGGCAGGGGACGAACTATGGCTACACCTTC
>15|.|TRBV7-2|TRBJ1-5|.
CASSLLSLGGQPQHF
TGTGCCAGCAGCTTATTATCCCTGGGGGGTCAGCCCCAGCATTTT
>15|.|TRBV7-2|TRBJ1-3|TRBD1
CASSTQGAYGNTIYF
TGTGCCAGCAGCACCCAGGGGGCGTACGGAAACACCATATATTTT
>15|.|TRBV19|TRBJ2-6|.
CASRPSPSGANVLTF
TGTGCCAGTAGACCATCCCCCTCTGGGGCCAACGTCCTGACTTTC
>14|.|TRBV10-3|TRBJ1-1|.
CAIMSQGGGAEAFF
TGTGCCATCATGTCGCAGGGCGGAGGCGCTGAAGCTTTCTTT
>14|.|TRBV3-1/TRBV3-2|TRBJ1-3|.
CASSQDSSGNTIYF
TGTGCCAGCAGCCAGGACAGCTCTGGAAACACCATATATTTT
>14|.|TRBV4-1|TRBJ1-2|.
CASSQATGKYGYTF
TGCGCCAGCAGCCAAGCTACGGGGAAATATGGCTACACCTTC
>13|.|TRBV14|TRBJ2-7|.
CASSQWGVYEQYF
TGTGCCAGCAGCCAGTGGGGAGTCTACGAGCAGTACTTC